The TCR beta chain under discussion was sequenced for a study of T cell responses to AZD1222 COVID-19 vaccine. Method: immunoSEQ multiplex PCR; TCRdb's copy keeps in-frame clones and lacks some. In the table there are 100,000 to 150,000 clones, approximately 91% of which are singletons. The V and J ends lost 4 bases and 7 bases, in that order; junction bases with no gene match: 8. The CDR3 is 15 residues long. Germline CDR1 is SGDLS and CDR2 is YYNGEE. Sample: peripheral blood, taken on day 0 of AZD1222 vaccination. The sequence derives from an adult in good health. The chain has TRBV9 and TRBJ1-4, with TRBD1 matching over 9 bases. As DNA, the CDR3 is TGTGCCAGCAGCTTACAGGGGGCGGAAAGTGAAAAACTGTTTTTT. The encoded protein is CASSLQGAESEKLFF.